Below are 17 T cell receptor beta chains sequenced from a single sample in a study of CD8+CD57+ T cells in acquired aplastic anemia. Patients sequenced had flow cytometry evidence of CD8+CD57+ cell expansion. TCR beta VDJ and CDR3 were profiled, and genomic DNA was the template. MiXCR was run by TCRdb on the reads, yielding one entry per CDR3 protein. The sample holds 200,000 to 250,000 distinct CDR3 sequences; about 60% are singletons and the top ten take 58%. The sequenced sample was sorted CD4+, CD8+, or CD8+CD57+ T cells (not recorded which) from PBMCs. These receptors were taken from a human donor with aplastic anemia.

The genes are TRBV7-9 and TRBJ2-3; weak D call: TRBD2 (6 bases). Germline CDR1 reads SEHNR; CDR2 reads FQNEAQ (reference sequence). This CDR3 region has 15 residues. V gave up 1 base and J gave up 11 bases, with 19 bases separating them. The CDR3 here is CASSLEEGPYNEQYF. The CDR3 coding sequence is TGTGCCAGCAGCTTAGAGGAGGGACCTTACAATGAGCAGTATTTT. The entire variable domain, with the rest obtained from reference TRBV7-9 and TRBJ2-3, is as follows: DTGVSQNPRHKITKRGQNVTFRCDPISEHNRLYWYRQTLGQGPEFLTYFQNEAQLEKSRLLSDRFSAERPKGSFSTLEIQRTEQGDSAMYLCASSLEEGPYNEQYFGPGTRLTVL.

In this sample, this clonotype turned up many times. The chain carries TRBV6-4 and TRBJ1-2, with 10 bases lining up with TRBD1. Trimming took 0 bases from V and 6 from J; bases not matched to a gene: 1. Germline V lookup: CDR1 MRHNA, CDR2 SNTAGT. The CDR3 consists of 14 residues. CDR3 region: CASSDSGTGDGYTF. CDR3 nucleotide sequence: TGTGCCAGCAGTGACTCGGGGACAGGGGATGGCTACACCTTC.

This clonotype was recorded at least ten times. The chain is built from TRBV28 and TRBJ2-7; unclear D gene. Germline loops: CDR1 MDHEN, CDR2 SYDVKM. CDR3 size: 14 residues. V dropped 3 bases and J dropped 3 bases, with 12 bases sitting between them. CDR3 residues: CASSFSQPVYEQYF. The CDR3 region has the DNA TGTGCCAGCAGTTTCTCACAGCCAGTCTACGAGCAGTACTTC.

This clonotype appeared many times. The chain employs TRBV10-2 and TRBJ2-1; D is unclear. Germline CDR1 WSHSY, CDR2 SAAADI. Trimming stripped 0 bases from V and 4 bases from J, with 1 base between. This CDR3 has 12 amino acids. CDR3 DNA sequence: TGCGCCAGCAGTGAGTCGTACAATGAGCAGTTCTTC. This codes for CASSESYNEQFF.

This chain uses TRBV20-1 with TRBJ1-2; D is unclear. The CDR3 length is 11 residues. Germline V gene sequence: CDR1 DFQATT, CDR2 SNEGSKA (reference sequence). V lost 3 bases and J lost 6, with 8 bases in between. DNA of the CDR3: TGCAGTGCTAGGGCCCCAGATGGCTACACCTTC. This translates into CSARAPDGYTF.

There are many counts of this clonotype. The rearrangement links TRBV29-1 to TRBJ2-3, with a possible D match to TRBD1 (6 bases). Germline loops: CDR1 SQVTM, CDR2 ANQGSEA. The CDR3 spans 16 residues. The germline V and J ends were trimmed by 1 base and 6 bases, with 20 bases remaining between them. As DNA, the CDR3 is TGCAGCGTTGAAGTAGGGGCAGGGGTTGGGTGGGATACGCAGTATTTT. The encoded protein is CSVEVGAGVGWDTQYF.

This sequence joins TRBV29-1 and TRBJ1-3; 8 nucleotides align to TRBD1. Unmatched junction bases numbered 11, after V lost 4 bases and J lost 6 bases. Germline V gene lookup returns CDR1 SQVTM and CDR2 ANQGSEA. CDR3 length: 15 amino acids. The DNA of the CDR3 is TGCAGCGTTGTAGGCAGGGGGACAGGAGAAAACACCATATATTTT. It encodes CSVVGRGTGENTIYF. The complete variable domain, with remaining parts taken from reference TRBV29-1 and TRBJ1-3, reads SAVISQKPSRDICQRGTSLTIQCQVDSQVTMMFWYRQQPGQSLTLIATANQGSEATYESGFVIDKFPISRPNLTFSTLTVSNMSPEDSSIYLCSVVGRGTGENTIYFGEGSWLTVV.

V and J are TRBV19 and TRBJ2-3; D is possibly TRBD1 (6 bases). Germline CDR1 is LNHDA and CDR2 is SQIVND (reference sequence). CDR3 size: 14 residues. V lost 6 bases and J 2 bases, leaving 12 bases between the germline ends. This CDR3 reads CASRRDIDTDTQYF. CDR3 coding DNA: TGTGCCAGTAGACGGGACATAGACACAGATACGCAGTATTTT.

The chain joins TRBV2 to TRBJ1-4; 7 nucleotides match TRBD1. The CDR3 covers 13 residues. From germline, CDR1 is SNHLY and CDR2 FYNNEI. The ends lost 5 bases at V and 14 bases at J; junction bases unmatched: 11. CDR3 DNA: TGTGCCAGCAGTAGGGAGGGGGCCAGCGGGCTGTTTTTT. Amino acid sequence: CASSREGASGLFF.

J is TRBJ2-5 and V is TRBV5-1; 8 bases line up with TRBD2. Germline V lookup: CDR1 SGHRS, CDR2 YFSETQ. The CDR3 contains 15 residues. V dropped 0 bases and J dropped 4; count of bases not matched to a gene: 5. The CDR3 loop reads CASSLGRGGGETQYF. The DNA of the CDR3 is TGCGCCAGCAGCTTGGGCCGGGGGGGAGGAGAGACCCAGTACTTC.

This clonotype showed up many times. The chain couples TRBV6-6 to TRBJ2-7, with D possibly being TRBD1 or TRBD2 (6 bases each). Trimming took 6 bases from V and 1 from J, leaving 10 bases between them. Germline CDR1 is MNHNY and CDR2 is SVGAGI (reference sequence). The CDR3 consists of 13 residues. The DNA of the CDR3 is TGTGCCAGCAGCAAAGGGGGGTCCTACGAGCAGTACTTC. Translation: CASSKGGSYEQYF.

This chain's CDR3 is CASSVAGQRETQYF. The CDR3 DNA sequence: TGTGCCAGCAGCGTAGCGGGGCAGAGGGAGACCCAGTACTTC. The V gene is TRBV9, the J gene TRBJ2-5, with D perhaps given as TRBD1 or TRBD2 (5 bases each). Germline-derived CDR1 and CDR2 are SGDLS and YYNGEE. The V gene lost 0 bases and the J gene lost 5 bases, with 11 bases spanning the gap. The CDR3 is 14 amino acids.

This clonotype was found many times. This chain links TRBV9 with TRBJ2-3; TRBD2 might be the D (6 bases). The CDR3 has 16 amino acids. V lost 3 bases, J lost 2 bases, and 16 bases lay in between. The germline gives CDR1 SGDLS, CDR2 YYNGEE. The CDR3 loop reads CASSERWGDSTDTQYF. CDR3 in DNA: TGTGCCAGCAGCGAGAGGTGGGGGGACTCCACAGATACGCAGTATTTT.

The chain joins TRBV5-6 to TRBJ1-5; maybe TRBD1 (5 bases). V lost 1 base, J lost 4 bases, and 18 bases lay in between. Germline loops: CDR1 SGHDT, CDR2 YYEEEE. The CDR3 sequence is 17 residues long. For the CDR3, the DNA is TGTGCCAGCAGCTTGTCTTGGGGGAAAGGGATTAATCAGCCCCAGCATTTT. Its protein product is CASSLSWGKGINQPQHF.

This clonotype was counted a single time. The chain joins TRBV2 to TRBJ1-1, with D perhaps TRBD1 (5 bases). The CDR3 contains 14 residues. Germline-derived CDR1 and CDR2 are SNHLY and FYNNEI. Trimming pared 4 bases from V and 1 base from J, leaving 10 bases between. In nucleotides, the CDR3 is TGTGCCAGCAGTGTGGCAGGGCCGAACACTGAAGCTTTCTTT. It yields the protein CASSVAGPNTEAFF.

This chain links TRBV25-1 with TRBJ2-7, with D perhaps assigned TRBD1 or TRBD2 (5 bases each). The CDR3 covers 16 residues. Germline V gene sequence: CDR1 MGHDK, CDR2 SYGVNS. Trimming pared 4 bases from V and 4 bases from J, leaving 20 bases between. CDR3 amino acids: CASSAPLPGRIYEQYF. DNA of the CDR3: TGTGCCAGCAGTGCCCCTCTACCGGGACGAATTTACGAGCAGTACTTC.

In the case of this clonotype: The missing conserved phenylalanine or tryptophan at the end of this CDR3 makes a read error likely. V and J are TRBV11-3 and TRBJ2-2; TRBD2 matches 8 bases. The J segment lost 7 bases and the V segment lost 5 bases, leaving 6 bases of the junction unmatched. Germline CDR1 is SGHNT and CDR2 is YENEEA. The CDR3 has 14 residues. The CDR3 reads CASSLHRGGGELFL. CDR3 DNA sequence: TGTGCCAGCAGCCTCCACCGGGGGGGCGGGGAGCTGTTTCTT.